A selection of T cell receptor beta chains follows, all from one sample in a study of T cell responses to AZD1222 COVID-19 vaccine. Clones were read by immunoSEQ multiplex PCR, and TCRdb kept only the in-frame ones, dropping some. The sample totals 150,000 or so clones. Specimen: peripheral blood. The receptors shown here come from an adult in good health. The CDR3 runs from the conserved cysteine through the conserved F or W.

CASSLGELASGTDTQYF,TRBJ2-3,TRBV5-1,17
CASSRKGTGDRETQYF,TRBJ2-5,TRBV6-6,16
CASSSGHLEEQYF,TRBJ2-7,TRBV7-8,13
CASSPRTASSGNTIYF,TRBJ1-3,TRBV19,16
CASSFPNEKLFF,TRBJ1-4,TRBV7-2,12
CASSIEARQETQYF,TRBJ2-5,TRBV19,14
CAGGGSYNEQFF,TRBJ2-1,TRBV7-2,12
CASSSTRGQHSYTF,TRBJ1-2,TRBV7-8,14
CASSLAQGRNERYF,TRBJ2-7,TRBV7-9,14
CASSLARNTGELFF,TRBJ2-2,TRBV5-1,14
CASSKNRLAVGSYEQYF,TRBJ2-7,TRBV19,17
CASSPLKDSYEKLFF,TRBJ1-4,TRBV18,15
CASSLGRGPPLDNSPLHF,TRBJ1-6,TRBV7-2,18
CASSIPPRGAGELFF,TRBJ2-2,TRBV19,15
CASSSLGGVETQYF,TRBJ2-5,TRBV6-6,14
CATSDFRTNTGELFF,TRBJ2-2,TRBV24-1,15
CATSEGSAREQYF,TRBJ2-7,TRBV24-1,13
CASSATSGGIIDTQYF,TRBJ2-3,TRBV9,16
CASSLGDYGYTF,TRBJ1-2,TRBV28,12
CASSSNTGGTPGNTIYF,TRBJ1-3,TRBV27,17
CASSQDGQANTEAFF,TRBJ1-1,TRBV4-3,15
CAISEAGVGHEQYF,TRBJ2-7,TRBV10-3,14
CASSPQGGRADPQYF,TRBJ2-3,TRBV18,15